Described below is a single TCR beta chain sequence and its context. V was clipped by 3 bases and J by 4 bases, with 13 bases between them. This CDR3 contains 15 residues. Looked up from germline, CDR1 is LGHDT and CDR2 is YNNKEL (reference sequence). The sample belongs to a study of CD8 T cells in Susac syndrome. Random-hexamer reverse transcription was applied to about 0.5 to 1 ug RNA. TCRdb called the immunoSEQ multiplex PCR reads again in MiXCR, with one record for every CDR3 protein. Of around 230,000 distinct CDR3 sequences in the sample, 95% were seen once. This TCR was sampled from a human donor with multiple sclerosis. The sample comprised CD4+ T cells from PBMCs. This rearrangement joins TRBV3-1 to TRBJ2-1; D may correspond to TRBD1 or TRBD2 (5 bases each). CDR3 nucleotides: TGTGCCAGCAGCCAGAGGGGAATGATGTACAATGAGCAGTTCTTC. Amino acid sequence: CASSQRGMMYNEQFF.